This TCR beta chain came from a study of blood T cell repertoires in COVID-19. As for the study in general: Sites across the United States, Italy and Spain contributed samples from acute and convalescent COVID-19. Sources were T cells, B-cell-depleted T cells, or PBMCs; the material itself was cDNA or gDNA.

CDR1 SGDLS and CDR2 YYNGEE come from the germline V gene. The CDR3 has 16 amino acids. Losses at the gene ends were 4 bases for V and 0 bases for J; bases not matched to a gene: 5. As handled by the study authors: The assay estimated nucleated cells by amplifying reference gene primers. Assay: immunoSEQ multiplex PCR; the TCRdb copy retains only in-frame clones and omits some. D and trimming were read from the DNA, whereas the V and J calls and clone size are those reported in that table. This table holds 200,000 to 300,000 clones, over 65% found once. This chain links TRBV9 with TRBJ2-3; 10 nucleotides match TRBD2. The sample was peripheral blood. The TCR originated in a woman older than 75 with acute or convalescent COVID-19. The CDR3 is CASSSRTSGSTDTQYF. In DNA, the CDR3 is TGTGCCAGCAGCTCCCGGACTAGCGGCAGCACAGATACGCAGTATTTT. Drawing the rest from reference TRBV9 and TRBJ2-3, the complete variable domain is DSGVTQTPKHLITATGQRVTLRCSPRSGDLSVYWYQQSLDQGLQFLIQYYNGEERAKGNILERFSAQQFPDLHSELNLSSLELGDSALYFCASSSRTSGSTDTQYFGPGTRLTVL.